The 7 T cell receptor beta chains presented below share a single source sample, sequenced in a study of spatial heterogeneity in lung cancer. Study outcomes and limitations: Higher tumor mutation counts went along with higher counts of expanded intratumoral alpha and beta TCRs.

Time point of the sample: sample taken at primary tumor resection. TCRdb reanalysed the 5' RACE reads using MiXCR and keeps one entry per CDR3 protein. The sample lists about 2,200 distinct CDR3 sequences, about two fifths occurring once. These receptors' targets are unknown. Here the sequenced sample was lung tumor tissue, taken at surgery. The receptors originated from a male donor with early-stage non-small cell lung cancer.

Within the sample, this clonotype is medium-sized (0.01 to 0.1%). This beta chain came through as a stray read in a library set up for alpha chains, and its size says little. The J gene is TRBJ1-2, the V gene TRBV4-2; D is possibly TRBD1 (6 bases). The germline gives CDR1 LGHNA, CDR2 YNFKEQ. V was clipped by 2 bases and J by 2 bases, with 12 bases between them. The CDR3 loop spans 15 amino acids. In DNA, the CDR3 is TGTGCCAGCAGCCAACCCATGGGGGCGAACTATGGCTACACCTTC. Its protein is CASSQPMGANYGYTF.

Worth noting for this clonotype: As an off-target read in a library built for alpha chains, this beta chain has a frequency of little significance. This chain uses TRBV5-1 with TRBJ2-5; D might be TRBD1 (6 bases). Germline values: CDR1 SGHRS, CDR2 YFSETQ. This CDR3 has 16 residues. The V gene lost 1 base and the J gene lost 2 bases, with 15 bases spanning the gap. The CDR3 sequence is CASSLLTGVKQETQYF. CDR3 nucleotide sequence: TGCGCCAGCAGCTTGCTGACAGGAGTTAAGCAAGAGACCCAGTACTTC. The full variable domain, with the rest looked up from reference TRBV5-1 and TRBJ2-5, is KAGVTQTPRYLIKTRGQQVTLSCSPISGHRSVSWYQQTPGQGLQFLFEYFSETQRNKGNFPGRFSGRQFSNSRSEMNVSTLELGDSALYLCASSLLTGVKQETQYFGPGTRLLVL.

Of note for this clonotype: This beta chain is an unintended read in a library built for alpha chains; its size means little. This sequence joins TRBV5-1 and TRBJ2-7, with D maybe TRBD2 (6 bases). The CDR3 contains 13 residues. The germline gives CDR1 SGHRS, CDR2 YFSETQ. The V gene lost 3 bases and the J gene lost 0 bases, with 7 bases spanning the gap. CDR3 loop: CASSYSGSYEQYF. The DNA of the CDR3 is TGCGCCAGCAGCTATAGCGGCTCCTACGAGCAGTACTTC. The full variable domain, completed using reference TRBV5-1 and TRBJ2-7, is KAGVTQTPRYLIKTRGQQVTLSCSPISGHRSVSWYQQTPGQGLQFLFEYFSETQRNKGNFPGRFSGRQFSNSRSEMNVSTLELGDSALYLCASSYSGSYEQYFGPGTRLTVT.

This clonotype is classed as medium-sized (0.01 to 0.1%). This beta chain represents an off-target read in a library built for alpha chains; its size is of limited meaning. The chain carries TRBV7-2 and TRBJ2-1, with 9 bases identical to TRBD2. With 3 bases clipped from V and 7 bases from J, the junction kept 1 base outside the gene matches. Germline V lookup: CDR1 SGHTA, CDR2 FQGNSA. The CDR3 runs to 13 residues. The CDR3 nucleotides read TGTGCCAGCAGCTTGCTAGCGGGAAATGAGCAGTTCTTC. Its protein is CASSLLAGNEQFF.

This clonotype is termed medium-sized (0.01 to 0.1%). Found in a library prepared for alpha chains, this beta chain is an off-target read, and its abundance has little meaning. This chain uses TRBV7-2 with TRBJ2-7; TRBD1 aligns across 10 bases. Looked up from germline, CDR1 is SGHTA and CDR2 is FQGNSA. The CDR3 loop spans 15 amino acids. Trimming cost V 6 bases and J 6 bases; bases outside gene matches: 11. CDR3 protein: CASSSQPGTGVEQYF. Written as DNA, the CDR3 is TGTGCCAGCAGTTCCCAGCCCGGGACAGGGGTCGAGCAGTACTTC.

As concerns this clonotype: This beta chain was picked up by a library intended for alpha chains and is off target, so its count carries little meaning. The chain employs TRBV12-3 or TRBV12-4 and TRBJ1-5; 7 positions agree with TRBD1. V trimming: 5 bases; J trimming: 0 bases; junction bases outside the gene matches: 4. The length of the CDR3 is 15 residues. CDR3 DNA sequence: TGTGCCAGCAGTCACAGGGGCCTTAGCAATCAGCCCCAGCATTTT. Amino acid sequence: CASSHRGLSNQPQHF.

This clonotype has more than one count but fewer than ten. This beta chain is a stray read from a library made for alpha chains; its abundance is not meaningful. The chain couples TRBV29-1 to TRBJ2-3; D is unresolved. CDR3 size: 10 residues. Germline CDR1 reads SQVTM; CDR2 reads ANQGSEA. Trimming cost V 6 bases and J 5 bases, with 6 bases left between them. CDR3 sequence (DNA): TGCAGCGTAGACGGAGATACGCAGTATTTT. This translates into CSVDGDTQYF.